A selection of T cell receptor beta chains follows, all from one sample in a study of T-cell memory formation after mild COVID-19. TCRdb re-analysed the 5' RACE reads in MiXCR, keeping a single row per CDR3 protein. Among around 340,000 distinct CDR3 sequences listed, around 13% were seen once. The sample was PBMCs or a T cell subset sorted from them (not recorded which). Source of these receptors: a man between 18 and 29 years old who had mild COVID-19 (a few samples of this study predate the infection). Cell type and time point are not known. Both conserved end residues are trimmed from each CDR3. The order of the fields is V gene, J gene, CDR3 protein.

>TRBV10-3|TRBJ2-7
AISAAGEQY
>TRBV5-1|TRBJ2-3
ASSSSGTGENTQY
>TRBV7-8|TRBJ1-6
ASSPRRGSVNSPLH
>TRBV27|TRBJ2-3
ASSIGLAGGTDTQY
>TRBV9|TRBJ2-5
ASSGLGGGAQETQY
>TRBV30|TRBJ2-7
AWSWMNTQQY
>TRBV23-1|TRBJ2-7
ASSRDRGPLSEQY
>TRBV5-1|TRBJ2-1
ASSWPRTSENNEQF
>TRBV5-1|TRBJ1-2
ASGDREVGYT
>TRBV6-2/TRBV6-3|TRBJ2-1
ASSYGPLPLNEQF
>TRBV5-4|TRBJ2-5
ASSLRAGGRRETQY
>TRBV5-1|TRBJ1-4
ASSLVQGANEKLF
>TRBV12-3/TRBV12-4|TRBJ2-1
ASNLAGVINEQF
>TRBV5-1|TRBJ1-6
ASSSSSYNSPLH
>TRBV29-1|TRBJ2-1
SVDKSYNEQF
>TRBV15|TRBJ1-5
ATSRDEHISNQPQH
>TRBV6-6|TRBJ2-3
ASSYSILGDTQY
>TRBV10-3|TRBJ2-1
AIRTDGMGGNEQF
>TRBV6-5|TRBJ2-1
ASSRGRHNEQF
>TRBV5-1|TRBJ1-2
ASSRGPNYGYT
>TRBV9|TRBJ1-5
ASSVDPGGDQPQH
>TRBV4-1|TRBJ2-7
ASSRQVGQVSYEQY
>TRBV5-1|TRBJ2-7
ASSLGLGQGIAYEQY
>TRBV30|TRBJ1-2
AWSAGTVGITGYT
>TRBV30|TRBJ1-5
AWSAKGASSNQPQH
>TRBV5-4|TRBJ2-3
ASSLVGSGNTDTQY
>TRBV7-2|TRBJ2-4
ASSLPGGQTHQY